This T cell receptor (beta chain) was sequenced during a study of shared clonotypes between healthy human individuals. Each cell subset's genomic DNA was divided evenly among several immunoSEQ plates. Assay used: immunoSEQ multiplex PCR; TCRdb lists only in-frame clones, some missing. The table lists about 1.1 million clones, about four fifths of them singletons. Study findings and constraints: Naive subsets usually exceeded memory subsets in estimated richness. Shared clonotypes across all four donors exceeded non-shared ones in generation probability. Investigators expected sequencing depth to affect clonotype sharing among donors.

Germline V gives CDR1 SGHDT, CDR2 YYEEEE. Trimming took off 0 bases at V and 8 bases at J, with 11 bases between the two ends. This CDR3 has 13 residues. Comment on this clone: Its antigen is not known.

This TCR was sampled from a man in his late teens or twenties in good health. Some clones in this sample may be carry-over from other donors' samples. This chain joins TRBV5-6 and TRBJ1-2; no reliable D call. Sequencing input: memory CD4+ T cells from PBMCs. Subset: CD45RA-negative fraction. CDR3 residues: CASSLGVRSGYTF. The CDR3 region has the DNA TGTGCCAGCAGCTTGGGAGTCAGATCGGGCTACACCTTC.